This entry features one T cell receptor beta chain sequence. With V trimmed by 3 bases and J by 2 bases, 3 bases remained unmatched. CDR3 length: 14 amino acids. Germline CDR1 is LGHDT and CDR2 is YNNKEL (reference sequence). This record comes from a study of blood T cell repertoires in COVID-19. Study-level background: PBMCs, B-cell-depleted T cells, or T cells provided the cDNA or gDNA that made up the material.

Authors' methods: Estimation of nucleated cell counts was performed using reference gene primer amplification. The table came from immunoSEQ multiplex PCR; TCRdb's copy has only in-frame clones and leaves some out. The DNA was the basis for D and trimming; V, J and clone size are from that table. The top ten clones hold 8% to 9% of a sample with 110,000 or so clones, 88% of them seen once. The chain recombines TRBV3-1 (or the pseudogene TRBV3-2) with TRBJ2-7; the match to TRBD2 covers 8 bases. The sequenced sample consisted of peripheral blood. This sequence originates from a woman aged 70-85 years who had recovered from COVID-19. This CDR3 is CASSQPGGTYEQYF. CDR3 coding DNA: TGTGCCAGCAGCCAGCCGGGAGGGACCTACGAGCAGTACTTC.